The 32 T cell receptor beta chains presented below share a single source sample, sequenced in a study of CD8 T cells in Susac syndrome. Reverse transcription used about 0.45 to 1 ug RNA and random hexamers. TCRdb called the immunoSEQ multiplex PCR reads again in MiXCR, with one record for every CDR3 protein. The sample has about 180,000 distinct CDR3 sequences, under 95% seen once. Input material: CD4+ T cells from PBMCs. The receptors derive from a human donor with multiple sclerosis.

The CDR3 DNA is TGTGCCAGCGGACAGGGAAAGTACGAGCAGTACTTC. Translated: CASGQGKYEQYF. V gene TRBV6-5 combines with J gene TRBJ2-7, with 8 bases identical to TRBD1. V lost 8 bases to trimming and J lost 4 bases; unmatched junction nucleotides: 4. The CDR3 covers 12 residues. CDR1 MNHEY and CDR2 SVGAGI come from the germline V gene.

The chain links TRBV7-2 to TRBJ2-3, with 10 bases identical to TRBD2. The germline gives CDR1 SGHTA, CDR2 FQGNSA. The CDR3 length is 16 residues. With 7 bases clipped from V and 5 bases from J, the junction kept 12 bases outside the gene matches. CDR3 region: CASTLGTSVGGDTQYF. As DNA, the CDR3 is TGTGCCAGCACCCTCGGGACTAGCGTGGGGGGAGATACGCAGTATTTT.

The genes are TRBV18 and TRBJ2-2; D remains ambiguous. With 6 bases removed from V and 7 bases from J, the gap between germline ends came to 15 bases. This CDR3 region has 14 residues. CDR1 is KGHSH and CDR2 is LQKENI in the germline V gene. The CDR3 DNA is TGTGCCAGCTCCCCCCTCACGCAGATCGGGGAGCTGTTTTTT. Its translation is CASSPLTQIGELFF.

This chain uses TRBV6-2 or TRBV6-3 with TRBJ2-1, with D perhaps given as TRBD1 or TRBD2 (6 bases each). Trimming removed 2 bases at V and 5 bases at J, with 13 bases between. Germline CDR1 MNHEY, CDR2 SVGEGT. The CDR3 extends over 15 amino acids. CDR3 residues: CASSYGRRGHNEQFF. The DNA of the CDR3 is TGTGCCAGCAGTTACGGGAGACGGGGGCACAATGAGCAGTTCTTC.

The rearrangement uses TRBV6-5 and TRBJ1-2; 9 bases are a match to TRBD1. Germline CDR1 MNHEY, CDR2 SVGAGI. V lost 6 bases to trimming and J lost 4 bases; unmatched junction nucleotides: 3. The CDR3 extends over 13 amino acids. CDR3 sequence reads: CASRSDRGYGYTF. CDR3 DNA: TGTGCCAGCAGATCGGACAGGGGCTATGGCTACACCTTC.

This rearrangement joins TRBV20-1 to TRBJ2-2; 13 nucleotides line up with TRBD2. With V trimmed by 5 bases and J by 8 bases, 8 bases remained unmatched. The V gene's germline CDR1 is DFQATT and CDR2 SNEGSKA (reference sequence). CDR3 length equals 15 residues. The CDR3: CSAPSLAGGTGELFF. The CDR3 region has the DNA TGCAGTGCTCCATCACTAGCGGGAGGGACGGGGGAGCTGTTTTTT.

The CDR3 sequence is CASSQQQGVLGNTIYF. The CDR3 nucleotides read TGCGCCAGCAGCCAACAACAGGGGGTGTTGGGAAACACCATATATTTT. The rearrangement links TRBV4-1 to TRBJ1-3; 8 bases align to TRBD1. The CDR3 is 16 amino acids. CDR1 MGHRA and CDR2 YSYEKL come from the germline V gene. Losses at the gene ends were 2 bases for V and 4 bases for J; bases not matched to a gene: 7.

The chain carries TRBV5-4 and TRBJ2-7; D remains ambiguous. Between the trimmed V and J ends, which lost 1 base and 1 base, there was a span of 6 bases. The CDR3 spans 13 residues. From germline, CDR1 is SGHNT and CDR2 YYREEE (reference sequence). CDR3 in amino acids: CASSLTQSYEQYF. The DNA for the CDR3 is TGTGCCAGCAGCTTGACTCAGTCCTACGAGCAGTACTTC.

The chain is built from TRBV20-1 and TRBJ2-3; 12 bases map to TRBD2. Per the germline V gene, CDR1 is DFQATT and CDR2 is SNEGSKA (reference sequence). The CDR3 consists of 15 residues. J was trimmed by 1 base and V by 1 base; bases with no gene match: 0. CDR3 DNA: TGCAGTGCTAGAGGACTAGCGGGAGGCACAGATACGCAGTATTTT. This translates into CSARGLAGGTDTQYF.

The chain is built from TRBV24-1 and TRBJ2-5; 10 nucleotides line up with TRBD1. The CDR3 is 15 amino acids. Germline CDR1 reads KGHDR; CDR2 reads SFDVKD. The junction had 3 bases not matched to a gene; V was cut back by 2 bases and J by 4 bases. The CDR3 nucleotides read TGTGCCACCAGTGATTGGACAGGGGGGGGAGAGACCCAGTACTTC. Translating it yields CATSDWTGGGETQYF.

The chain has TRBV30 and TRBJ1-6; TRBD1 agrees at 7 bases. The CDR3 consists of 14 residues. The V and J ends lost 2 bases and 9 bases, in that order; junction bases with no gene match: 7. CDR1 is GTSNPN and CDR2 is SVGIG in the germline V gene (reference sequence). CDR3 region: CAWSLGGGGSPLHF. The CDR3 nucleotides read TGTGCCTGGAGTTTAGGGGGCGGCGGTTCACCCCTCCACTTT.

The chain recombines TRBV7-2 with TRBJ2-7, with 10 bases fitting TRBD2. Germline V gene lookup returns CDR1 SGHTA and CDR2 FQGNSA. The length of the CDR3 is 15 residues. Losses at the gene ends were 3 bases for V and 3 bases for J; bases not matched to a gene: 5. CDR3 region: CASSFQAGGSYEQYF. The CDR3 DNA is TGTGCCAGCAGCTTTCAAGCGGGGGGGAGCTACGAGCAGTACTTC. Full variable domain (rest looked up from reference TRBV7-2 and TRBJ2-7): GAGVSQSPSNKVTEKGKDVELRCDPISGHTALYWYRQSLGQGLEFLIYFQGNSAPDKSGLPSDRFSAERTGGSVSTLTIQRTQQEDSAVYLCASSFQAGGSYEQYFGPGTRLTVT.

The rearrangement joins TRBV7-9 to TRBJ2-1; 10 nucleotides line up with TRBD2. CDR1 and CDR2 (germline): SEHNR, FQNEAQ (reference sequence). J was trimmed by 9 bases and V by 1 base; bases with no gene match: 9. This CDR3 has 16 amino acids. CDR3: CASSLVVGTSAGEQFF. Here the CDR3 DNA reads TGTGCCAGCAGCTTAGTCGTGGGGACTAGCGCCGGTGAGCAGTTCTTC.

Here the CDR3 reads CASSRQEQETQYF. The CDR3 DNA sequence: TGTGCCAGCAGCCGTCAGGAGCAAGAGACCCAGTACTTC. The V call is TRBV9, the J call TRBJ2-5; no reliable D call. Trimming stripped 4 bases from V and 2 bases from J, with 9 bases between. The CDR3 is 13 residues long. Germline lookup yields CDR1 SGDLS and CDR2 YYNGEE.

The rearrangement uses TRBV12-3 or TRBV12-4 and TRBJ2-5; unclear D gene. CDR3 length equals 14 residues. V was pared by 7 bases and J by 1 base, with 13 bases between. CDR3 protein: CASNLGPIQETQYF. The CDR3 coding sequence is TGTGCCAGCAACCTAGGACCGATCCAAGAGACCCAGTACTTC.

In its sample, this clonotype was seen once. This CDR3 reads CASSFITRDGTDTQYF. The CDR3 DNA reads TGTGCCAGCAGCTTTATTACGAGGGACGGCACAGATACGCAGTATTTT. The gene calls are TRBV3-1 and TRBJ2-3; D may match TRBD1 or TRBD2 (5 bases each). CDR1 is LGHDT and CDR2 is YNNKEL in the germline V gene (reference sequence). This CDR3 comprises 16 residues. V dropped 5 bases and J dropped 1 base, with 16 bases sitting between them.

The CDR3 coding sequence is TGTGCCAGCAGCCAAAAGATAACTAGCTCTGGGGCCAACGTCCTGACTTTC. Amino acids: CASSQKITSSGANVLTF. This chain joins TRBV3-1 and TRBJ2-6; D perhaps matches TRBD2 (5 bases). This CDR3 is built from 17 residues. Trimming pared 2 bases from V and 0 bases from J, leaving 11 bases between. CDR1 and CDR2 (germline): LGHDT, YNNKEL (reference sequence).

The chain recombines TRBV5-1 with TRBJ2-1; TRBD1 aligns across 9 bases. The CDR3 contains 19 residues. Losses at the gene ends were 7 bases for V and 3 bases for J; bases not matched to a gene: 20. The V gene's germline CDR1 is SGHRS and CDR2 YFSETQ. The CDR3 DNA sequence: TGCGCCAGCCGCGGGACGGGACAGGGCGGGCTCGTGGTCTACAATGAGCAGTTCTTC. Translated, it gives CASRGTGQGGLVVYNEQFF.

This rearrangement joins TRBV5-4 to TRBJ2-5; the match to TRBD2 covers 12 bases. There are 17 residues in the CDR3. Germline V gene sequence: CDR1 SGHNT, CDR2 YYREEE (reference sequence). The V gene end was trimmed by 1 base and the J gene end by 1 base; junction bases not matched to a gene: 5. CDR3 DNA sequence: TGTGCCAGCAGCTTGATGGGGACTAGCGGGCCCCAAGAGACCCAGTACTTC. Protein product: CASSLMGTSGPQETQYF.

This clonotype was observed a single time. This chain uses TRBV20-1 with TRBJ2-3; 8 bases map to TRBD1. J was trimmed by 2 bases and V by 6 bases; bases with no gene match: 10. This CDR3 comprises 15 residues. Looked up from germline, CDR1 is DFQATT and CDR2 is SNEGSKA (reference sequence). As DNA, the CDR3 is TGCAGTGCCACTTCCGGGACAGGCGACACAGATACGCAGTATTTT. Amino acid sequence: CSATSGTGDTDTQYF.

This clonotype appeared once. The chain is built from TRBV30 and TRBJ2-3; D not certain. The CDR3 totals 12 residues. V was clipped by 3 bases and J by 0 bases, with 4 bases between them. CDR1 GTSNPN and CDR2 SVGIG come from the germline V gene (reference sequence). The CDR3 region has the DNA TGTGCCTGGAGCTTTAGCACAGATACGCAGTATTTT. This sequence encodes CAWSFSTDTQYF. Based on the CDR3 plus reference TRBV30 and TRBJ2-3, the full variable domain is SQTIHQWPATLVQPVGSPLSLECTVEGTSNPNLYWYRQAAGRGLQLLFYSVGIGQISSEVPQNLSASRPQDRQFILSSKKLLLSDSGFYLCAWSFSTDTQYFGPGTRLTVL.

This chain links TRBV20-1 with TRBJ2-7; TRBD2 agrees at 13 bases. The CDR3 runs to 15 residues. Germline values: CDR1 DFQATT, CDR2 SNEGSKA (reference sequence). With 5 bases clipped from V and 10 bases from J, the junction kept 14 bases outside the gene matches. In nucleotides, the CDR3 is TGCAGTGCTGCGAGGACTAGCGGGAGCCAAGGGATCCAGTACTTC. This sequence encodes CSAARTSGSQGIQYF.

The chain employs TRBV5-1 and TRBJ2-5; D is uncertain. V lost 4 bases and J lost 0, with 10 bases in between. The germline V gene has CDR1 SGHRS and CDR2 YFSETQ. This CDR3 spans 14 amino acids. CDR3 nucleotide sequence: TGCGCCAGCAGCCCACCCTCTAACCAAGAGACCCAGTACTTC. Its translation is CASSPPSNQETQYF.

V usage is TRBV19 and J usage is TRBJ1-5; 7 bases match TRBD1. The CDR3 runs to 13 residues. V trimming: 6 bases; J trimming: 7 bases; junction bases outside the gene matches: 6. Per the germline V gene, CDR1 is LNHDA and CDR2 is SQIVND (reference sequence). CDR3 nucleotides: TGTGCCAGTAGCCTTACAGGGGAACAGCCCCAGCATTTT. It yields the protein CASSLTGEQPQHF.

The chain links TRBV9 to TRBJ2-2; the D gene could be TRBD1 or TRBD2 (6 bases each). Trimming removed 4 bases from V and 6 bases from J, with 10 bases in between. CDR1 is SGDLS and CDR2 is YYNGEE in the germline V gene. There are 13 residues in the CDR3. CDR3 DNA sequence: TGTGCCAGCAGCTCAGGGGAGGCCGGGGAGCTGTTTTTT. Its protein product is CASSSGEAGELFF.

The chain is built from TRBV24-1 and TRBJ2-3, with D tentatively TRBD1 (6 bases). The CDR3 contains 14 residues. The V gene's germline CDR1 is KGHDR and CDR2 SFDVKD. V gave up 6 bases and J gave up 1 base, with 10 bases separating them. The CDR3: CATSRTAGTDTQYF. The CDR3 nucleotides are TGTGCCACCAGTCGGACAGCCGGCACAGATACGCAGTATTTT.

This sequence joins TRBV28 and TRBJ1-5, with a possible D match to TRBD1 (6 bases). Looked up from germline, CDR1 is MDHEN and CDR2 is SYDVKM. This CDR3 is 14 amino acids long. V lost 4 bases and J 3 bases, leaving 10 bases between the germline ends. This CDR3 reads CASSYRDLNQPQHF. The CDR3 DNA reads TGTGCCAGCAGTTACAGGGACCTCAATCAGCCCCAGCATTTT. Using reference TRBV28 and TRBJ1-5 for the parts outside the CDR3, the full variable domain is DVKVTQSSRYLVKRTGEKVFLECVQDMDHENMFWYRQDPGLGLRLIYFSYDVKMKEKGDIPEGYSVSREKKERFSLILESASTNQTSMYLCASSYRDLNQPQHFGDGTRLSIL.

V usage is TRBV28 and J usage is TRBJ2-2; maybe TRBD2 (6 bases). This CDR3 has 14 residues. Germline CDR1 MDHEN, CDR2 SYDVKM. The ends were cut back, 7 bases at V and 5 bases at J, with 14 bases in the middle. CDR3 bases: TGTGCCAGCATCCGCGGGACGGGGACCGGGGAGCTGTTTTTT. Amino acid sequence: CASIRGTGTGELFF.

V gene TRBV15 combines with J gene TRBJ2-5; no clear D. Germline assignment: CDR1 LNHNV and CDR2 YYDKDF (reference sequence). CDR3 size: 15 residues. With 1 base removed from V and 0 bases from J, the gap between germline ends came to 9 bases. The CDR3 bases are TGTGCCACCAGCAGAGCTGGAATTTACCAAGAGACCCAGTACTTC. Translation: CATSRAGIYQETQYF.

The rearrangement links TRBV4-1 to TRBJ2-7; D might be TRBD2 (6 bases). The length of the CDR3 is 16 residues. Deletions cut 0 bases from V and 3 bases from J, with 15 bases between. CDR1 is MGHRA and CDR2 is YSYEKL in the germline V gene. The CDR3 loop is CASSQDRRRGSYEQYF. The CDR3 DNA is TGCGCCAGCAGCCAAGATAGACGCCGGGGGAGCTACGAGCAGTACTTC.

This chain connects TRBV9 to TRBJ2-3, with D possibly being TRBD1 or TRBD2 (5 bases each). V lost 2 bases and J lost 8, with 9 bases in between. This CDR3 contains 12 residues. The germline CDR1 and CDR2 sequences are SGDLS and YYNGEE. This CDR3 is CASSVEGRTQYF. The CDR3 DNA reads as TGTGCCAGCAGCGTCGAGGGACGTACGCAGTATTTT.

V is TRBV3-1 and J is TRBJ1-3; D gene uncertain. V was shortened by 3 bases and J by 4 bases, with 10 bases between the two germline ends. Germline CDR1 LGHDT, CDR2 YNNKEL (reference sequence). The CDR3 is made up of 14 amino acids. The CDR3 region has the DNA TGTGCCAGCAGCCAGCAGGAAGCAGGAAACACCATATATTTT. Translating gives CASSQQEAGNTIYF.